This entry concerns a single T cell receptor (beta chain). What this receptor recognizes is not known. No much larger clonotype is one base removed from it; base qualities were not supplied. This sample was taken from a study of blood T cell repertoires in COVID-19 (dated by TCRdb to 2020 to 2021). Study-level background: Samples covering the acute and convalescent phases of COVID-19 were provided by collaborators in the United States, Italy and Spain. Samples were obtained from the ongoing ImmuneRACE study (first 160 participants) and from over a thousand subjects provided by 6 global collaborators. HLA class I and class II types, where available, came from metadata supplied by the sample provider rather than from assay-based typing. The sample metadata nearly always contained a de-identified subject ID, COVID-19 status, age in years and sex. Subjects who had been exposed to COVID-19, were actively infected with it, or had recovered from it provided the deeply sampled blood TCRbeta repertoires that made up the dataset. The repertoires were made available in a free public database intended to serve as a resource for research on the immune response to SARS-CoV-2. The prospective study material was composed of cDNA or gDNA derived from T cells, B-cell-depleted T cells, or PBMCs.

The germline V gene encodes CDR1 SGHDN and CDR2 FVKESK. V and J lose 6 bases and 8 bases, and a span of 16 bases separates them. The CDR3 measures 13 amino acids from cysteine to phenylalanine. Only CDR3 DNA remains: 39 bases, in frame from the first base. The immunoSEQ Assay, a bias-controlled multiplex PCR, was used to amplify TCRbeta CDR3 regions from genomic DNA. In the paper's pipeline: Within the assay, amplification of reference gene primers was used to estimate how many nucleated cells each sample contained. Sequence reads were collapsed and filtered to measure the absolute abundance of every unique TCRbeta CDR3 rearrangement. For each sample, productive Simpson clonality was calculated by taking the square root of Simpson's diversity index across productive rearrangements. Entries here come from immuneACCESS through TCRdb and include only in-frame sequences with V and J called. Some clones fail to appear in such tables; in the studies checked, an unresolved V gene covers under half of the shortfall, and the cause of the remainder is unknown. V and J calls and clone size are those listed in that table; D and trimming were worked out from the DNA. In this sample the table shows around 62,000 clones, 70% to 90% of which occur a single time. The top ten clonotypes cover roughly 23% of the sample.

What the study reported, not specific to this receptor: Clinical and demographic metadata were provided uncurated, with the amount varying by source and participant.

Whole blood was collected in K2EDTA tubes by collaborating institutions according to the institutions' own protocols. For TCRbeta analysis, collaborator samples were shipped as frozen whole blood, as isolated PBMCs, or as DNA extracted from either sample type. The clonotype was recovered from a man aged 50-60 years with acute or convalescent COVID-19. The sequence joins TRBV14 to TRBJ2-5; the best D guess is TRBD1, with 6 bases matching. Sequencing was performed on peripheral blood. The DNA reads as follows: TGTGCCAGCAGTCTTATATCACAGGGCACCCAGTACTTC. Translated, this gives CASSLISQGTQYF.